The 22 T cell receptor beta chains reported below all come from one sample, sequenced in a study of T-cell reconstitution after alpha-beta-depleted transplantation in children. It was with unique molecular identifiers that the TCRbeta library was prepared. TCRdb re-called the PCR reads through MiXCR, storing one row per CDR3 protein. The sample consists of just under 350,000 distinct CDR3 sequences, around 15% of them appearing once. The sample in question was PBMCs, mostly from graft donor cells, obtained 360 days after TCRalphabeta/CD19-depleted stem cell transplant. The receptors were sampled from a male patient between 2 and 9 years old who had a stem cell transplant for acute lymphoblastic leukemia, so the T cells may come from the graft donor.

This clonotype appeared a few times. V is TRBV12-5 and J is TRBJ2-6, with 7 nucleotides matching TRBD1. V was clipped by 6 bases and J by 0 bases; unmatched bases: 11. The germline gives CDR1 LGHNT, CDR2 FRNRAP. This CDR3 is 18 amino acids long. The CDR3 nucleotides are TGTGCTAGTGGGTCCTCGGGACAGTACTTCTCTGGGGCCAACGTCCTGACTTTC. Translation gives CASGSSGQYFSGANVLTF.

This CDR3 is CSARGVAVGRTDTQYF. The DNA for the CDR3 is TGCAGTGCTAGAGGAGTAGCGGTCGGGCGCACAGATACGCAGTATTTT. The chain couples TRBV20-1 to TRBJ2-3; TRBD2 might be the D (6 bases). CDR3 size: 16 residues. V lost 1 base and J 1 base, leaving 15 bases between the germline ends. Germline V CDR1 and CDR2: DFQATT, SNEGSKA (reference sequence).

The V gene is TRBV6-1, the J gene TRBJ2-7; 13 bases are shared with TRBD2. Trimming at V came to 6 bases and at J to 7 bases, leaving 6 bases not matched to a gene. The CDR3 contains 14 residues. Germline V gene sequence: CDR1 MNHNS, CDR2 SASEGT. The CDR3 nucleotides read TGTGCCAGCAGCAAACTAGCGGGAGGGCGGGAGCAGTACTTC. Translated, it gives CASSKLAGGREQYF.

Many counts were recorded for this clonotype. The CDR3 protein is CAISEQLSGANVLTF. The CDR3 region has the DNA TGTGCCATCAGTGAGCAGCTCTCTGGGGCCAACGTCCTGACTTTC. J is TRBJ2-6 and V is TRBV10-3; D call uncertain. CDR1 and CDR2 (germline): ENHRY, SYGVKD. V was pared by 2 bases and J by 0 bases, with 5 bases between. This CDR3 contains 15 residues.

The chain carries TRBV5-1 and TRBJ2-7; maybe TRBD1 (6 bases). V dropped 2 bases and J dropped 3 bases, with 12 bases sitting between them. CDR3 length equals 14 residues. From germline, CDR1 is SGHRS and CDR2 YFSETQ. CDR3 region: CASSFGQPIYEQYF. DNA of the CDR3: TGCGCCAGCAGCTTCGGACAGCCCATCTACGAGCAGTACTTC.

The J gene is TRBJ2-3, the V gene TRBV4-3, with D perhaps TRBD1 or TRBD2 (6 bases each). Germline V lookup: CDR1 LGHNA, CDR2 YSLEER. The V and J ends lost 0 bases and 0 bases respectively, with 10 bases between them. This CDR3 comprises 16 residues. The DNA of the CDR3 is TGCGCCAGCAGCCAAGACGGCGGGACAAGCACAGATACGCAGTATTTT. This translates into CASSQDGGTSTDTQYF.

This clonotype was recorded a few times. The chain recombines TRBV28 with TRBJ2-7; 10 bases map to TRBD2. J was trimmed by 3 bases and V by 3 bases; bases with no gene match: 8. This CDR3 spans 16 amino acids. CDR1 and CDR2 from the germline V gene are MDHEN and SYDVKM. The CDR3 spells CASSFGGKRGGYEQYF. The CDR3 nucleotides read TGTGCCAGCAGTTTTGGGGGGAAGCGGGGGGGCTACGAGCAGTACTTC.

This sequence joins TRBV12-3 or TRBV12-4 and TRBJ2-7; D possibly uses TRBD1 or TRBD2 (5 bases each). V lost 2 bases and J 4 bases, leaving 15 bases between the germline ends. This CDR3 has 15 residues. CDR3 in DNA: TGTGCCAGCAGTTTATTGGGACCGAATCCTTACGAGCAGTACTTC. Protein sequence: CASSLLGPNPYEQYF.

This chain connects TRBV29-1 to TRBJ2-5; TRBD1 matches 8 bases. CDR3 length: 14 amino acids. V lost 7 bases and J lost 5; bases outside the gene matches: 12. Germline assignment: CDR1 SQVTM and CDR2 ANQGSEA. This CDR3 is CSEDRVYSAETQYF. CDR3 DNA: TGCAGCGAGGACAGGGTCTACTCGGCGGAGACCCAGTACTTC.

The chain employs TRBV12-3 or TRBV12-4 and TRBJ1-5; TRBD1 might be the D (5 bases). Trimming took off 5 bases at V and 3 bases at J, with 5 bases between the two ends. The CDR3 length is 12 residues. The CDR3 loop reads CASSGHNQPQHF. The DNA of the CDR3 is TGTGCCAGCAGTGGACACAATCAGCCCCAGCATTTT.

The V gene is TRBV10-3, the J gene TRBJ2-1; 12 bases map to TRBD2. V shed 4 bases, J shed 6 bases, and the junction held 7 bases outside the gene matches. The length of the CDR3 is 16 residues. Germline V gene sequence: CDR1 ENHRY, CDR2 SYGVKD. CDR3 amino acids: CAISGMTSGRSNEQFF. CDR3 sequence (DNA): TGTGCCATCAGTGGGATGACTAGCGGGAGAAGCAATGAGCAGTTCTTC.

The gene calls are TRBV6-2 or TRBV6-3 and TRBJ2-7; D remains unclear. V lost 0 bases, J lost 3 bases, and 12 bases lay in between. The CDR3 is made up of 15 amino acids. Germline V gives CDR1 MNHEY, CDR2 SVGEGT. The CDR3 loop is CASSYSSKDLYEQYF. The CDR3 nucleotides read TGTGCCAGCAGTTACTCCAGTAAGGATCTCTACGAGCAGTACTTC.

This rearrangement joins TRBV19 to TRBJ2-7, with 7 bases matching TRBD1. V lost 6 bases, J lost 1 base, and 6 bases stayed unmatched. CDR1 and CDR2 (germline): LNHDA, SQIVND (reference sequence). CDR3 length: 14 amino acids. CDR3 region: CASRSLQGSYEQYF. Written as DNA, the CDR3 is TGTGCCAGTAGAAGTCTACAGGGGTCCTACGAGCAGTACTTC.

The chain recombines TRBV5-8 with TRBJ2-5; no clear D. Germline assignment: CDR1 SGHTS and CDR2 YDEGEE. V was clipped by 3 bases and J by 5 bases, with 17 bases between them. CDR3 length equals 15 residues. The DNA of the CDR3 is TGTGCCAGCAGCTCGGGCTGGAGCTCAAAGGAGACCCAGTACTTC. Residues: CASSSGWSSKETQYF.

This clonotype was found many times. The chain recombines TRBV27 with TRBJ2-5; D might be TRBD1 (5 bases). Trimming removed 8 bases at V and 3 bases at J, with 28 bases between. The germline V gene encodes CDR1 MNHEY and CDR2 SMNVEV (reference sequence). This CDR3 spans 18 amino acids. The CDR3 here is CASEPWGQGIGQEETQYF. CDR3 coding DNA: TGTGCCAGCGAACCCTGGGGCCAGGGTATTGGGCAAGAAGAGACCCAGTACTTC.

The CDR3 sequence is CAWSISGYTDTQYF. The CDR3 DNA reads as TGTGCCTGGAGTATTAGCGGTTACACAGATACGCAGTATTTT. V usage is TRBV30 and J usage is TRBJ2-3, with a tentative D call TRBD2 (6 bases). The CDR3 has 14 amino acids. V lost 2 bases and J lost 2, with 11 bases in between. Germline CDR1 and CDR2: GTSNPN and SVGIG (reference sequence).

This clonotype was counted at least ten times. V is TRBV12-3 or TRBV12-4 and J is TRBJ2-2, with D tentatively TRBD1 (6 bases). The CDR3 extends over 13 amino acids. V lost 3 bases and J lost 8, with 10 bases in between. CDR3 amino acids: CASSLDTGGELFF. The CDR3 nucleotides are TGTGCCAGCAGTTTGGACACAGGGGGGGAGCTGTTTTTT.

This clonotype turned up a few times. This sequence joins TRBV21-1 and TRBJ2-2. TRBV21-1 is a pseudogene locus. CDR3 length: 16 residues. The CDR3 protein is CASSNRGPTVAGELFF. The CDR3 DNA is TGTGCCAGCAGCAACCGCGGACCGACGGTAGCCGGGGAGCTGTTTTTT.

The table lists this clonotype with many counts. The chain is built from TRBV12-3 or TRBV12-4 and TRBJ2-7, with D possibly being TRBD2 (5 bases). Trimming removed 0 bases from V and 7 bases from J, with 10 bases in between. This CDR3 has 13 amino acids. CDR3 sequence reads: CASSLAGVREQYF. The CDR3 DNA reads as TGTGCCAGCAGTTTAGCGGGAGTCAGGGAGCAGTACTTC.

In its sample, this clonotype was seen many times. The chain links TRBV6-1 to TRBJ1-6; D not certain. V lost 7 bases to trimming and J lost 1 base, with 14 bases between them. Germline assignment: CDR1 MNHNS and CDR2 SASEGT. This CDR3 has 16 amino acids. CDR3 nucleotide sequence: TGTGCCAGCAAGGAAGGATTTATGTCCTATAATTCACCCCTCCACTTT. Its protein is CASKEGFMSYNSPLHF.

The gene calls are TRBV15 and TRBJ2-7, with 9 bases lining up with TRBD1. V was pared by 1 base and J by 5 bases, with 9 bases of the junction left unmatched. Germline V gene sequence: CDR1 LNHNV, CDR2 YYDKDF (reference sequence). CDR3 length equals 16 residues. CDR3 loop: CATSRGSRDRDHEQYF. In DNA form, the CDR3 reads TGTGCCACCAGCAGAGGTTCGAGGGACAGGGACCACGAGCAGTACTTC.

The rearrangement links TRBV5-1 to TRBJ2-5, with 8 positions matching TRBD1. The CDR3 spans 16 residues. CDR1 and CDR2 (germline): SGHRS, YFSETQ. The junction had 10 bases not matched to a gene; V was cut back by 3 bases and J by 3 bases. Written as DNA, the CDR3 is TGCGCCAGCAGCTCTATGCGGGCAGGGGGCAAAGAGACCCAGTACTTC. Translated, it gives CASSSMRAGGKETQYF.